The clone carrying this T cell receptor (beta chain) has only a few counts. Its antigen is currently unknown. This specimen comes from a study of human T cells and chemical hapten exposure. General study points: Among expanded TCRs, significantly more large CDR3 similarity clusters formed than among controls.

Per germline, CDR1 DFQATT and CDR2 SNEGSKA (reference sequence). The CDR3 extends over 13 amino acids. Trimming pared 2 bases from V and 7 bases from J, leaving 14 bases between. TCRdb reanalysed the RACE reads using MiXCR and keeps one entry per CDR3 protein. The sample has over 70,000 distinct CDR3 sequences; roughly 15% are singletons. The sample's time point: pre-sensitization, week 0. Treatment noted: therapeutic diphenylcyclopropenone sensitization with weekly scalp DPC. The TCR comes from a woman in her forties or fifties with alopecia areata. Some clones in this sample may be carry-over from other donors' samples. The material sequenced was whole blood, taken in connection with sensitization to the hapten diphenylcyclopropenone (DPC). The rearrangement joins TRBV20-1 to TRBJ1-2; D perhaps matches TRBD1 (5 bases). The CDR3 loop is CSARLKRGAGYTF. As DNA, the CDR3 is TGCAGTGCTAGACTTAAGAGGGGAGCTGGCTACACCTTC.